This T cell receptor (beta chain) was obtained from a study of cytomegalovirus exposure and HLA in healthy donors. Whole-study results and caveats: In a later analysis, donors in an Asian-associated ancestry cluster reportedly had fewer N-insertions in productive TCRs than the cohort mean. Indistinguishable V segments, including TRBV6-2 and TRBV6-3, were excluded.

A note on this clone: Its antigen remains unknown.

Primers: 60 Vbeta forward and 13 Jbeta reverse. Sequenced by immunoSEQ multiplex PCR; TCRdb stores in-frame clones only, minus some. The sample shows under 200,000 clones, over 75% of them seen only once. The V end was cut by 0 bases, the J end by 0 bases, with 9 bases between. Germline V gene data show CDR1 as SNHLY and CDR2 as FYNNEI. The CDR3 extends over 16 amino acids. The sample was PBMCs. The TCR comes from a female donor in good health and CMV-seronegative. The chain is built from TRBV2 and TRBJ1-5, with unresolved D. CDR3 nucleotides: TGTGCCAGCAGTGAAGCAGCGAGTGTTAGCAATCAGCCCCAGCATTTT. The encoded protein is CASSEAASVSNQPQHF.